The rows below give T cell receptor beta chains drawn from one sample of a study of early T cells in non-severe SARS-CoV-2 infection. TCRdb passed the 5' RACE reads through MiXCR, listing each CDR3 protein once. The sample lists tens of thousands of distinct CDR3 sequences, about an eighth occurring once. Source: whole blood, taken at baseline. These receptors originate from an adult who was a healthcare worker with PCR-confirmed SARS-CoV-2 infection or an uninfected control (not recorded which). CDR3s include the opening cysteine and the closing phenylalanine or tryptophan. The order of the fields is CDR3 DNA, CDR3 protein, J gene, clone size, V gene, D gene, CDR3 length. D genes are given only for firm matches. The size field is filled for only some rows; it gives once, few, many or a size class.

CDR3nt: TGCAGCGGAGGGACTTGGGAGACCCAGTACTTC; CDR3aa: CSGGTWETQYF; j_gene: TRBJ2-5; abundance: .; v_gene: TRBV29-1; d_gene: .; len: 11
CDR3nt: TGCAGTGCTAGACCTCTAGAGACCCAGTACTTC; CDR3aa: CSARPLETQYF; j_gene: TRBJ2-5; abundance: many; v_gene: TRBV20-1; d_gene: .; len: 11
CDR3nt: TGTGCCAGCACCAATGGCGGGAATCAGCCCCAGCATTTT; CDR3aa: CASTNGGNQPQHF; j_gene: TRBJ1-5; abundance: many; v_gene: TRBV6-2/TRBV6-3; d_gene: .; len: 13
CDR3nt: TGTGCCAGTAGTATCTCAGGGGCGGGCACCGGGGAGCTGTTTTTT; CDR3aa: CASSISGAGTGELFF; j_gene: TRBJ2-2; abundance: many; v_gene: TRBV19; d_gene: .; len: 15
CDR3nt: TGTGCCAGCAGCCGGGACAGGGGTCGGGACGAGCAGTACTTC; CDR3aa: CASSRDRGRDEQYF; j_gene: TRBJ2-7; abundance: few; v_gene: TRBV4-2; d_gene: TRBD1; len: 14
CDR3nt: TGCAGTGCTGAGGGCGGGAGTTTATATGAGCAGTTCTTC; CDR3aa: CSAEGGSLYEQFF; j_gene: TRBJ2-1; abundance: .; v_gene: TRBV20-1; d_gene: TRBD2; len: 13
CDR3nt: TGTGCCAGCAGCTTAGATCACGGGGCTCTCTATGGCTACACCTTC; CDR3aa: CASSLDHGALYGYTF; j_gene: TRBJ1-2; abundance: few; v_gene: TRBV7-2; d_gene: .; len: 15
CDR3nt: TGCGCCAGCAGCCTCAGCGGGAAGTACGAGCAGTACTTC; CDR3aa: CASSLSGKYEQYF; j_gene: TRBJ2-7; abundance: few; v_gene: TRBV5-1; d_gene: TRBD2; len: 13
CDR3nt: TGTGCCAGCAGCCAAGAACGGACAGTAAGGAAGAGTACGCAGTATTTT; CDR3aa: CASSQERTVRKSTQYF; j_gene: TRBJ2-3; abundance: few; v_gene: TRBV3-1; d_gene: .; len: 16
CDR3nt: TGCGCCAGCAGCCAAGGTATCAGCTGGAACACTGAAGCTTTCTTT; CDR3aa: CASSQGISWNTEAFF; j_gene: TRBJ1-1; abundance: many; v_gene: TRBV4-1; d_gene: .; len: 15
CDR3nt: TGTGCCAGCAGGGGGACAGACTCCTACGAGCAGTACTTC; CDR3aa: CASRGTDSYEQYF; j_gene: TRBJ2-7; abundance: few; v_gene: TRBV12-3/TRBV12-4; d_gene: TRBD1; len: 13
CDR3nt: TGTGCCTGGAGTATCGGAGGAAACACCATATATTTT; CDR3aa: CAWSIGGNTIYF; j_gene: TRBJ1-3; abundance: few; v_gene: TRBV30; d_gene: .; len: 12
CDR3nt: TGTGCCAGCAGTCCCACAGGGTTGGGCACTGAAGCTTTCTTT; CDR3aa: CASSPTGLGTEAFF; j_gene: TRBJ1-1; abundance: .; v_gene: TRBV12-3/TRBV12-4; d_gene: .; len: 14
CDR3nt: TGTGCCAGTAGTGGTCGACTAGCGAGGAAGGGTACCGGGGAGCTGTTTTTT; CDR3aa: CASSGRLARKGTGELFF; j_gene: TRBJ2-2; abundance: .; v_gene: TRBV19; d_gene: TRBD2; len: 17
CDR3nt: TGTGCCAGCAGCTCAACTTCCGGGACAGGCTTTGACGAGCAGTACTTC; CDR3aa: CASSSTSGTGFDEQYF; j_gene: TRBJ2-7; abundance: many; v_gene: TRBV11-2; d_gene: TRBD1; len: 16
CDR3nt: TGTGCCAGCAGCCGTAGCGGGGTAACAGATACGCAGTATTTT; CDR3aa: CASSRSGVTDTQYF; j_gene: TRBJ2-3; abundance: .; v_gene: TRBV13; d_gene: TRBD2; len: 14
CDR3nt: TGCAGCGTCCGGGACTCTGTGGATCAAGAGACCCAGTACTTC; CDR3aa: CSVRDSVDQETQYF; j_gene: TRBJ2-5; abundance: many; v_gene: TRBV29-1; d_gene: .; len: 14
CDR3nt: TGTGCCAGCCAGACAGGGGTGGGCAATGAGCAGTTCTTC; CDR3aa: CASQTGVGNEQFF; j_gene: TRBJ2-1; abundance: few; v_gene: TRBV2; d_gene: TRBD1; len: 13
CDR3nt: TGTGCCAGCACAGGTCAAGGACTCAAAAACATTCAGTACTTC; CDR3aa: CASTGQGLKNIQYF; j_gene: TRBJ2-4; abundance: many; v_gene: TRBV5-6; d_gene: .; len: 14
CDR3nt: TGTGCCGGATGCTGGGGGGGCGATACCAAAAACATTCAGTACTTC; CDR3aa: CAGCWGGDTKNIQYF; j_gene: TRBJ2-4; abundance: many; v_gene: TRBV6-2/TRBV6-3; d_gene: .; len: 15
CDR3nt: TGCGCCAGCAGCCAAGATTCACGGGGTTTCACAGATACGCAGTATTTT; CDR3aa: CASSQDSRGFTDTQYF; j_gene: TRBJ2-3; abundance: many; v_gene: TRBV4-1; d_gene: .; len: 16
CDR3nt: TGCGCCAGCAGCCAAGAGACAGGGAAGGTCCACGAGCAGTACTTC; CDR3aa: CASSQETGKVHEQYF; j_gene: TRBJ2-7; abundance: many; v_gene: TRBV4-3; d_gene: TRBD1; len: 15
CDR3nt: TGTGCCAGCAGCTTAGCCGTAGGAAACTACGAGCAGTACTTC; CDR3aa: CASSLAVGNYEQYF; j_gene: TRBJ2-7; abundance: many; v_gene: TRBV7-2; d_gene: .; len: 14
CDR3nt: TGTGCCAGCAGCCAAGAATCAGGGTTGAACATTCAGTACTTC; CDR3aa: CASSQESGLNIQYF; j_gene: TRBJ2-4; abundance: .; v_gene: TRBV14; d_gene: .; len: 14
CDR3nt: TGCAGTGCTAGAGATGCTAGTTCAGCCGGGGAGCTGTTTTTT; CDR3aa: CSARDASSAGELFF; j_gene: TRBJ2-2; abundance: .; v_gene: TRBV20-1; d_gene: .; len: 14
CDR3nt: TGCAGTGCTAGACGGGGATTTCAGCCCCAGCATTTT; CDR3aa: CSARRGFQPQHF; j_gene: TRBJ1-5; abundance: few; v_gene: TRBV20-1; d_gene: .; len: 12
CDR3nt: TGTGCCATCGCCCTTGGACAGGGCTACGAGCAGTACTTC; CDR3aa: CAIALGQGYEQYF; j_gene: TRBJ2-7; abundance: many; v_gene: TRBV7-8; d_gene: TRBD1; len: 13
CDR3nt: TGCGCCAGCAGCTTTAGTGCCGGGGAGCTGTTTTTT; CDR3aa: CASSFSAGELFF; j_gene: TRBJ2-2; abundance: .; v_gene: TRBV5-1; d_gene: .; len: 12
CDR3nt: TGTGCCAGCAGCCAATCCGGGATCGGCGAGCAGTACTTC; CDR3aa: CASSQSGIGEQYF; j_gene: TRBJ2-7; abundance: few; v_gene: TRBV3-1; d_gene: .; len: 13
CDR3nt: TGTGCCTGGAGTGTACCTTCTGGCGGAGTGATGAATTCACCCCTCCACTTT; CDR3aa: CAWSVPSGGVMNSPLHF; j_gene: TRBJ1-6; abundance: .; v_gene: TRBV30; d_gene: .; len: 17
CDR3nt: TGTGCCAGCAGCCAACCGGGACAGGGGGCCTACGAGCAGTACTTC; CDR3aa: CASSQPGQGAYEQYF; j_gene: TRBJ2-7; abundance: .; v_gene: TRBV3-1; d_gene: TRBD1; len: 15
CDR3nt: TGTGCCAGCAGTTACTACCGGGACAGCCAAGAGACCCAGTACTTC; CDR3aa: CASSYYRDSQETQYF; j_gene: TRBJ2-5; abundance: many; v_gene: TRBV6-5; d_gene: TRBD1; len: 15
CDR3nt: TGTGCCAGCACCCAAGCGCTGAACACTGAAGCTTTCTTT; CDR3aa: CASTQALNTEAFF; j_gene: TRBJ1-1; abundance: few; v_gene: TRBV11-2; d_gene: .; len: 13
CDR3nt: TGCGCCAGCAGCTGGGGGACTAGTGAGGAGACCCAGTACTTC; CDR3aa: CASSWGTSEETQYF; j_gene: TRBJ2-5; abundance: many; v_gene: TRBV5-1; d_gene: TRBD2; len: 14